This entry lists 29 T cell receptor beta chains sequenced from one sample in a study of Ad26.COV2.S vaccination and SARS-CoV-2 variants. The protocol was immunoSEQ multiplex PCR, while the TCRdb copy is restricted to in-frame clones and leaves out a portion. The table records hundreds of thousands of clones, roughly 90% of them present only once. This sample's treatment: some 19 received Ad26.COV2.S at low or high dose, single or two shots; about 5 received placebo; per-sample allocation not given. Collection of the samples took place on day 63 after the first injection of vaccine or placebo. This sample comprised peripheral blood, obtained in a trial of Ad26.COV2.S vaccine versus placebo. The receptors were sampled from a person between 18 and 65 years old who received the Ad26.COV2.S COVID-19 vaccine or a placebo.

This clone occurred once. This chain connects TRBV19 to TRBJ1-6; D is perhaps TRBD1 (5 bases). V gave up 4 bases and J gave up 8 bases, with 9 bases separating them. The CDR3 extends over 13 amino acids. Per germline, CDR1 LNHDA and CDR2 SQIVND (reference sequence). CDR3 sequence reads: CASSSRVDSPLHF. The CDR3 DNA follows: TGTGCCAGTAGTAGCAGGGTGGATTCACCCCTCCACTTT.

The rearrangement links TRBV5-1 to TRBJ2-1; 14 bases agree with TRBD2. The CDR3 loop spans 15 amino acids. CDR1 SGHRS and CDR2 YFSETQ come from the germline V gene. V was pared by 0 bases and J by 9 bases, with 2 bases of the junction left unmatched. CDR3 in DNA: TGCGCCAGCAGCTTGGGACTAGCGGGGGGGTTTGAGCAGTTCTTC. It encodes CASSLGLAGGFEQFF.

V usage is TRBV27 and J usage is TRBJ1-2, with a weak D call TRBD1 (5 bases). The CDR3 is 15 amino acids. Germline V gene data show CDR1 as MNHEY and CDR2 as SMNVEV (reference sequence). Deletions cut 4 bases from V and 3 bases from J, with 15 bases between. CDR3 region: CASSSRGQADYGYTF. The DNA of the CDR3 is TGTGCCAGCAGTTCGAGGGGTCAGGCTGACTATGGCTACACCTTC.

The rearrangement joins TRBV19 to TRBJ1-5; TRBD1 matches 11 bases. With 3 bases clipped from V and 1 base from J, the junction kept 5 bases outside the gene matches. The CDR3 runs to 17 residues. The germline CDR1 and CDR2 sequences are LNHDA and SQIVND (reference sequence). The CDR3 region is CASSIPGTGGSNQPQHF. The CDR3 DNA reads TGTGCCAGTAGTATCCCTGGGACAGGGGGGAGCAATCAGCCCCAGCATTTT.

CDR3 protein: CAISQPSGPTYEQYF. The CDR3 DNA is TGTGCCATCAGTCAACCTAGCGGACCCACCTACGAGCAGTACTTC. The chain uses TRBV10-3 and TRBJ2-7; the match to TRBD2 covers 7 bases. The V and J ends lost 5 bases and 2 bases, in that order; junction bases with no gene match: 9. The V gene's germline CDR1 is ENHRY and CDR2 SYGVKD. CDR3 length equals 15 residues.

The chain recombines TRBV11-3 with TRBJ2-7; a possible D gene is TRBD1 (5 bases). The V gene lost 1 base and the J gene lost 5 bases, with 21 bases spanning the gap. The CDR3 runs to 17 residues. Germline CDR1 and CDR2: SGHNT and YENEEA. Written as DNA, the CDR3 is TGTGCCAGCAGCTTAGCCCTGAGACAGAGGAAAGCCCACGAGCAGTACTTC. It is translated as CASSLALRQRKAHEQYF.

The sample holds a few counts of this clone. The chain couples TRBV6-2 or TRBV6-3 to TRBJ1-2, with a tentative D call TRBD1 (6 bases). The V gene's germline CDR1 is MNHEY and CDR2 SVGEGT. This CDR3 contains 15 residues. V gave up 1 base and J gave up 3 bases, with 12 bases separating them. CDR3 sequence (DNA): TGTGCCAGCAGTTACTATCCGACAGGAGACTATGGCTACACCTTC. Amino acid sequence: CASSYYPTGDYGYTF.

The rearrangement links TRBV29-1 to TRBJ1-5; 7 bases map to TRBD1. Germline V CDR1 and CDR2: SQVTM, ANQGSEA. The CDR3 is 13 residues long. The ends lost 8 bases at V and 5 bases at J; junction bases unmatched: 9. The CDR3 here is CSSNRGLHQPQHF. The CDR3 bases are TGCAGCAGCAACAGGGGTCTGCATCAGCCCCAGCATTTT.

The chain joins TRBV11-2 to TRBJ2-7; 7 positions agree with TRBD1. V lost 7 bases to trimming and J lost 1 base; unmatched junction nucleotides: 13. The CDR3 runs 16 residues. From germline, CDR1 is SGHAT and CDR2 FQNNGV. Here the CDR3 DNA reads TGTGCCAGCAACCTATTCCAGGACAGGCGTTCCTACGAGCAGTACTTC. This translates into CASNLFQDRRSYEQYF.

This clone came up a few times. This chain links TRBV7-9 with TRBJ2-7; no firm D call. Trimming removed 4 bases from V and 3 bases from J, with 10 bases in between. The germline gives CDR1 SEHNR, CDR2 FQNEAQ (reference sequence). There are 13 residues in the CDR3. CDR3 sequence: CASSSDNYYEQYF. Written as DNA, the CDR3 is TGTGCCAGCAGCTCCGACAATTACTACGAGCAGTACTTC.

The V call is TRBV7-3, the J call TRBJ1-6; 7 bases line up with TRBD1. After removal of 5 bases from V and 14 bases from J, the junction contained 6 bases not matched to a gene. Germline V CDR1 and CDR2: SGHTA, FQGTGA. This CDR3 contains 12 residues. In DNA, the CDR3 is TGTGCCAGCAGCCGAGGGGGCGCCGCCCTCCACTTT. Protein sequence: CASSRGGAALHF.

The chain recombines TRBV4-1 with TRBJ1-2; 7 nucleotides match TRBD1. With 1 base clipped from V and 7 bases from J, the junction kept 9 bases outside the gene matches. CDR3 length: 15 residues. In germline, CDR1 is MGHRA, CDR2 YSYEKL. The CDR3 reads CASSQVGSDRAGYTF. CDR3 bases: TGCGCCAGCAGCCAAGTAGGGTCCGACAGGGCTGGCTACACCTTC.

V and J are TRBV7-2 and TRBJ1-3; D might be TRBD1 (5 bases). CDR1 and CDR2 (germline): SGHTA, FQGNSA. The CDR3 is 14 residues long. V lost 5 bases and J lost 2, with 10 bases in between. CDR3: CASSLWGAGNTIYF. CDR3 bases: TGTGCCAGCAGCCTTTGGGGCGCTGGAAACACCATATATTTT.

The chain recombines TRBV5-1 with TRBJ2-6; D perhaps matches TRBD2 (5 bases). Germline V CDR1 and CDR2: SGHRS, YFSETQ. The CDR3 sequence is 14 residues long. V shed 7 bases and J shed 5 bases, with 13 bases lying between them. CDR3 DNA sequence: TGCGCCAGCCAGGAGAGGGATAGGGCCAACGTCCTGACTTTC. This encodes CASQERDRANVLTF.

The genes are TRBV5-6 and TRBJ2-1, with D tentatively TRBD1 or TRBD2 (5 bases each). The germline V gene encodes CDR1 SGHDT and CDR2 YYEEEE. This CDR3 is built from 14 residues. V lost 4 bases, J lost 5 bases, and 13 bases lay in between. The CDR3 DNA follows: TGTGCCAGCAGCACCCGGGACGTCCACAATGAGCAGTTCTTC. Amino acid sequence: CASSTRDVHNEQFF. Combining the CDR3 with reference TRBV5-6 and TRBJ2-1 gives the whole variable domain DAGVTQSPTHLIKTRGQQVTLRCSPKSGHDTVSWYQQALGQGPQFIFQYYEEEERQRGNFPDRFSGHQFPNYSSELNVNALLLGDSALYLCASSTRDVHNEQFFGPGTRLTVL.

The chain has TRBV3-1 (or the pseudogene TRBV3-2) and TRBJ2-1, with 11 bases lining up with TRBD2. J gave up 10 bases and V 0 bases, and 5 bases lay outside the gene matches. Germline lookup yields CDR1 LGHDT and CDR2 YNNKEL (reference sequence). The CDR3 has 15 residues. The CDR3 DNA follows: TGTGCCAGCAGCCAAGAGTTGGCTAGCGGGGGGGAGCAGTTCTTC. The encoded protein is CASSQELASGGEQFF.

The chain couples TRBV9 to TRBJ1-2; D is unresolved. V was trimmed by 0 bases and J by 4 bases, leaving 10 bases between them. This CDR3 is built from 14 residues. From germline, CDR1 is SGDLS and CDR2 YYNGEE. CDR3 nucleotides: TGTGCCAGCAGCGTAGATTGGTCCCCCTATGGCTACACCTTC. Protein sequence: CASSVDWSPYGYTF.

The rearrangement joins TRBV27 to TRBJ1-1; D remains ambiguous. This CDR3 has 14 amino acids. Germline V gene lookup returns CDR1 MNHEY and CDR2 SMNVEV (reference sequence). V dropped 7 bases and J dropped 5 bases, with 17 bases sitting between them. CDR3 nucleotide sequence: TGTGCCAGCAAGCTAGACCTAATTGGGACTGAAGCTTTCTTT. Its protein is CASKLDLIGTEAFF.

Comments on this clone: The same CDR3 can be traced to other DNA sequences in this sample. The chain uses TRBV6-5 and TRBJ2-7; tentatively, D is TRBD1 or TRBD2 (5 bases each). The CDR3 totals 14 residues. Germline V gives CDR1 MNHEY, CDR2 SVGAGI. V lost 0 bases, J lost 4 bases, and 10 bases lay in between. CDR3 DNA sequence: TGTGCCAGCAGTTACTCGAGGGGCCCGTACGAGCAGTACTTC. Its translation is CASSYSRGPYEQYF.

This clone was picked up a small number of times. The CDR3 DNA reads as TGCAGCGTTGAAAGGACACAGGGGGGAGAGACCCAGTACTTC. Translating gives CSVERTQGGETQYF. The chain employs TRBV29-1 and TRBJ2-5, with TRBD1 matching 8 bases. In germline, CDR1 is SQVTM, CDR2 ANQGSEA. This CDR3 is 14 amino acids long. The V segment lost 2 bases and the J segment 4 bases; nucleotides outside the gene matches: 6.

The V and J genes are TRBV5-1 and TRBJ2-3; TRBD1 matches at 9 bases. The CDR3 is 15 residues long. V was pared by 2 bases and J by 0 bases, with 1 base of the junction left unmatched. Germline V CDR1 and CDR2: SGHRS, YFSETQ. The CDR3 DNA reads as TGCGCCAGCAGCTTTGGACAGGGGAGCACAGATACGCAGTATTTT. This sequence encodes CASSFGQGSTDTQYF. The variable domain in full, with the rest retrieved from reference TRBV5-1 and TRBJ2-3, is KAGVTQTPRYLIKTRGQQVTLSCSPISGHRSVSWYQQTPGQGLQFLFEYFSETQRNKGNFPGRFSGRQFSNSRSEMNVSTLELGDSALYLCASSFGQGSTDTQYFGPGTRLTVL.

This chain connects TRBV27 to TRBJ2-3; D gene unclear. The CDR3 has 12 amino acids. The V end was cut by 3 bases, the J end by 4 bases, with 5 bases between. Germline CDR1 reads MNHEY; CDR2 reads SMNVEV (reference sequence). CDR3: CASSLGSDTQYF. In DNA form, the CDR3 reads TGTGCCAGCAGTTTGGGGTCAGATACGCAGTATTTT.

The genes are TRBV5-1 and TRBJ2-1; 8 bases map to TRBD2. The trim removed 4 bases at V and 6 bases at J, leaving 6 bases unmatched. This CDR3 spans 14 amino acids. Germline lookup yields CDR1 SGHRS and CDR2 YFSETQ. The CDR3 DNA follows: TGCGCCAGCAGCCCGACTAGCGTTTTCAATGAGCAGTTCTTC. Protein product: CASSPTSVFNEQFF.

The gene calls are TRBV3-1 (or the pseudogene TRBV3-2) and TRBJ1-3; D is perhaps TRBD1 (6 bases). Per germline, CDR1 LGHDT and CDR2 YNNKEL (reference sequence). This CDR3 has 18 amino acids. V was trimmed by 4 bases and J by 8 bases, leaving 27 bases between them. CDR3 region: CASSPPWQTGGGGHTIYF. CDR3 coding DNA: TGTGCCAGCAGCCCCCCGTGGCAGACGGGAGGGGGAGGACACACCATATATTTT.

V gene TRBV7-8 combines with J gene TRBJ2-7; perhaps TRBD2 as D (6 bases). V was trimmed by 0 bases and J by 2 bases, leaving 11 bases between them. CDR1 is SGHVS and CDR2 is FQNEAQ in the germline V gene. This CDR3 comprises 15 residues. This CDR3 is CASSLASGRTYEQYF. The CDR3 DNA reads TGTGCCAGCAGCTTAGCATCAGGGAGGACCTACGAGCAGTACTTC. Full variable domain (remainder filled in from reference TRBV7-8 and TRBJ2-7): GAGVSQSPRYKVAKRGQDVALRCDPISGHVSLFWYQQALGQGPEFLTYFQNEAQLDKSGLPSDRFFAERPEGSVSTLKIQRTQQEDSAVYLCASSLASGRTYEQYFGPGTRLTVT.

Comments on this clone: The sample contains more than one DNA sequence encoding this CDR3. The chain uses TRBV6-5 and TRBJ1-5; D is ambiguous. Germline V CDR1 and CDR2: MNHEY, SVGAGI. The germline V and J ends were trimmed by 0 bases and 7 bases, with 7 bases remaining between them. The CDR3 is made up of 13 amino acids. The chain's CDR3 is CASSYSRGQPQHF. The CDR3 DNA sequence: TGTGCCAGCAGTTACTCCCGAGGCCAGCCCCAGCATTTT.

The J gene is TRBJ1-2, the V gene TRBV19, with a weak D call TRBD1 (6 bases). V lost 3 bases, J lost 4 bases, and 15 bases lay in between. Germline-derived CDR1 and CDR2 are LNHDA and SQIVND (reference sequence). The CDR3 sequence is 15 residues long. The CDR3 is CASSILGGGTYGYTF. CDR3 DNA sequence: TGTGCCAGTAGTATCCTTGGAGGGGGTACCTATGGCTACACCTTC.

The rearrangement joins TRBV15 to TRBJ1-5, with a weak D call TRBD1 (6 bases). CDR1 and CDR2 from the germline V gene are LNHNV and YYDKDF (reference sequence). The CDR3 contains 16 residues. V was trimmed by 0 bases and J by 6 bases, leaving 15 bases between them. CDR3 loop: CATSRDFRGGPQPQHF. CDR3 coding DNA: TGTGCCACCAGCAGAGACTTCAGGGGCGGCCCTCAGCCCCAGCATTTT.

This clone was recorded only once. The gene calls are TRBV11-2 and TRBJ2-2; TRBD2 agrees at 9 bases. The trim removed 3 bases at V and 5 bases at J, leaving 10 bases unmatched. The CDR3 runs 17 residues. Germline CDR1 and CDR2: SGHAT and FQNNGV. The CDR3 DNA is TGTGCCAGCAGCTTTTTAGATAGCGGGAGTTTTACCGGGGAGCTGTTTTTT. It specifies CASSFLDSGSFTGELFF.